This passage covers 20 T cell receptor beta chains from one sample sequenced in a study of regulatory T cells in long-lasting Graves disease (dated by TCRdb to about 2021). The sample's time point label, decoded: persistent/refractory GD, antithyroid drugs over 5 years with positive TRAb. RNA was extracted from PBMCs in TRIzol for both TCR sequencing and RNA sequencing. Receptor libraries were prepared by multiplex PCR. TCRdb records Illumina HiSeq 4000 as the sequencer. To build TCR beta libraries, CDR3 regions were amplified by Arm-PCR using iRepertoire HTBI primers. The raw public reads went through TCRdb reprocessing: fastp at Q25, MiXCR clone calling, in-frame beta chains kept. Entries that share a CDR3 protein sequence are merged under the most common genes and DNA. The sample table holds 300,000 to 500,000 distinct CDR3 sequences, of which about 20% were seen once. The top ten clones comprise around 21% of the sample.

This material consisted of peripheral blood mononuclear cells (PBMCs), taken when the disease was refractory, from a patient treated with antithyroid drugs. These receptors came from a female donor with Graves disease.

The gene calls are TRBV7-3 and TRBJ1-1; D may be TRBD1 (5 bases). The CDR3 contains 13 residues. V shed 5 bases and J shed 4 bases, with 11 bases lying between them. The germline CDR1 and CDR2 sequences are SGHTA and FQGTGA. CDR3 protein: CASSPEGFTEAFF. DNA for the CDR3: TGTGCCAGCAGCCCAGAGGGGTTCACTGAAGCTTTCTTT.

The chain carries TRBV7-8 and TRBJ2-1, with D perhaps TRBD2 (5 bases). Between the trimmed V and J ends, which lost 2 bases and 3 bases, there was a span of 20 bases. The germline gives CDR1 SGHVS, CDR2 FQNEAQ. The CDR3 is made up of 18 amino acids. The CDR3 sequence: CASSLSALAGRRYNEQFF. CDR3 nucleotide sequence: TGTGCCAGCAGCTTATCGGCATTGGCGGGCCGTCGCTACAATGAGCAGTTCTTC.

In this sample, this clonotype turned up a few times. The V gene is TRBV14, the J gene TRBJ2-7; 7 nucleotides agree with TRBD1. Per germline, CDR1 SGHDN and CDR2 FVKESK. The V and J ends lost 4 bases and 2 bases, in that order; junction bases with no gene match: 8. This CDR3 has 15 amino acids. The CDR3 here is CASSLTGTAAYEQYF. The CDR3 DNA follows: TGTGCCAGCAGCCTGACCGGGACAGCTGCCTACGAGCAGTACTTC. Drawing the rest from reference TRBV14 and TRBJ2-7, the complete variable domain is EAGVTQFPSHSVIEKGQTVTLRCDPISGHDNLYWYRRVMGKEIKFLLHFVKESKQDESGMPNNRFLAERTGGTYSTLKVQPAELEDSGVYFCASSLTGTAAYEQYFGPGTRLTVT.

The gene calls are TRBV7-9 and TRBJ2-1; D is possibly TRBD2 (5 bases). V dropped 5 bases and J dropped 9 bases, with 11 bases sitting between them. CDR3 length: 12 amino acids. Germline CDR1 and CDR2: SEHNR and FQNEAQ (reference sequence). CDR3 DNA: TGTGCCAGCAGCCTGTCGGGGTTTGAGCAGTTCTTC. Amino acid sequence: CASSLSGFEQFF.

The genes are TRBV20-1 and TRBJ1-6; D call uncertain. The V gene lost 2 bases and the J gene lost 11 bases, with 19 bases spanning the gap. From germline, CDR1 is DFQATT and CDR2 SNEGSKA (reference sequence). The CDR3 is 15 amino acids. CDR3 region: CSARQGSGDSAPLHF. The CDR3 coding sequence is TGCAGTGCTAGACAAGGTAGCGGGGATTCGGCACCCCTCCACTTT.

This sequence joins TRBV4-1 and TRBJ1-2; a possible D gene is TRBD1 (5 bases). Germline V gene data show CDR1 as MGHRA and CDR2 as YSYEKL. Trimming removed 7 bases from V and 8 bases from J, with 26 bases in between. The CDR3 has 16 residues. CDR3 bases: TGCGCCAGCACCAAAGGGGTGGGACCCCGAGCGGGAGGCTACACCTTC. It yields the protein CASTKGVGPRAGGYTF.

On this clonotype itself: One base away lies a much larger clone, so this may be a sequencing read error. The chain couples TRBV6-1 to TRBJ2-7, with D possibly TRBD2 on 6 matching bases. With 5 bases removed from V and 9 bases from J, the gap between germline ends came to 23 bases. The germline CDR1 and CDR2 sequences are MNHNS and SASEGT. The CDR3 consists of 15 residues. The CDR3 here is CASSTSPEGFRGQYF. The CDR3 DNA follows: TGTGCCAGCAGTACGAGCCCGGAGGGTTTTCGCGGGCAGTACTTC.

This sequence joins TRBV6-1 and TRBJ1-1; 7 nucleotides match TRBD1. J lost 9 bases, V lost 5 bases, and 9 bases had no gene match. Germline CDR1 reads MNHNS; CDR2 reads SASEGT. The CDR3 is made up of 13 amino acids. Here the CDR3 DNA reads TGTGCCAGCAGTCCCTCGGGACAGTCGAAAGCTTTCTTT. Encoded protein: CASSPSGQSKAFF.

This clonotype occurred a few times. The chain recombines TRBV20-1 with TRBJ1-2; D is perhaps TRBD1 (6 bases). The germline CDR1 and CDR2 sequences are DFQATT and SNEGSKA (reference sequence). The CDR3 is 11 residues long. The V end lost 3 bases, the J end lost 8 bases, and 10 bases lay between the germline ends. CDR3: CSASDRPGYTF. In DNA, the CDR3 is TGCAGTGCTAGTGACAGGCCAGGCTACACCTTC.

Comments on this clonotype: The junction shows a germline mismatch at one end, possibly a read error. The CDR3 coding sequence is TGCGCCAGTAGTCGCAGGGCTCTGGGAATAAATTCGGCTTTCTTT. Residues: CASSRRALGINSAFF. The rearrangement links TRBV19 to TRBJ1-1; possible D gene TRBD1, 5 bases. The CDR3 is 15 residues long. The germline V gene encodes CDR1 LNHDA and CDR2 SQIVND (reference sequence).

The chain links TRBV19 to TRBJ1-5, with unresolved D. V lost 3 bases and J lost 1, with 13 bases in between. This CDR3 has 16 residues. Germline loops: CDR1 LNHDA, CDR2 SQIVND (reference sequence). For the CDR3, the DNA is TGTGCCAGTAGTATCCTTTGGGAGGTGAGCAATCAGCCCCAGCATTTT. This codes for CASSILWEVSNQPQHF.

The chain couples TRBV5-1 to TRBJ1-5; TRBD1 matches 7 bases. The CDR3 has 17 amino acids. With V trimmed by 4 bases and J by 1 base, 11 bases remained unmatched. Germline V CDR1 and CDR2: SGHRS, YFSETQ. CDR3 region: CASSLVPLQGSNQPQHF. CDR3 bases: TGCGCCAGCAGCCTAGTCCCCCTACAGGGGAGCAATCAGCCCCAGCATTTT. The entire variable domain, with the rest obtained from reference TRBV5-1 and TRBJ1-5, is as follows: KAGVTQTPRYLIKTRGQQVTLSCSPISGHRSVSWYQQTPGQGLQFLFEYFSETQRNKGNFPGRFSGRQFSNSRSEMNVSTLELGDSALYLCASSLVPLQGSNQPQHFGDGTRLSIL.

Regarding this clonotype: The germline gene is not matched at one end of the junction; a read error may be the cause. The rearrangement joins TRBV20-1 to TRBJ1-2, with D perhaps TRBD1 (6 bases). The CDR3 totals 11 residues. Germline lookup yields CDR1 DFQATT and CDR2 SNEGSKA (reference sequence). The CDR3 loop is CSARGGNGYTF. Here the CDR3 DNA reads TGCAGTGCCAGAGGGGGTAATGGCTACACCTTC.

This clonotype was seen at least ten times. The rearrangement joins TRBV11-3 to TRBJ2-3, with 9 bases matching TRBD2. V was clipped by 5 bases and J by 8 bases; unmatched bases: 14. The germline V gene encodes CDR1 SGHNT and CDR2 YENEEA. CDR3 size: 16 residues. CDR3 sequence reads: CASSPGTSQDIGTQYF. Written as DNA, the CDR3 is TGTGCCAGCAGCCCCGGGACTAGCCAAGACATAGGTACGCAGTATTTT.

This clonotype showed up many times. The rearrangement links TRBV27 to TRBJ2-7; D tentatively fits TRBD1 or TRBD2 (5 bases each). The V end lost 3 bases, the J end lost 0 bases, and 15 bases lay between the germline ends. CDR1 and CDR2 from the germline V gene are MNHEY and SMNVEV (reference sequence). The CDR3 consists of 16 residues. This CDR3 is CASSLVSGTASYEQYF. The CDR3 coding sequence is TGTGCCAGCAGTTTGGTTAGTGGGACGGCCTCCTACGAGCAGTACTTC.

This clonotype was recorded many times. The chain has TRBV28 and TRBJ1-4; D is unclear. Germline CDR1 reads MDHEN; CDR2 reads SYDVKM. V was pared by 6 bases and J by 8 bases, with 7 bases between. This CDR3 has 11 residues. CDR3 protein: CASSEQEKLFF. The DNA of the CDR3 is TGTGCCAGCAGCGAACAGGAAAAACTGTTTTTT.

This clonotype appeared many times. The CDR3 region has the DNA TGTGCCAGCAGTGATGACAGGGCGGGAGAGACCCAGTACTTC. Its translation is CASSDDRAGETQYF. The chain has TRBV2 and TRBJ2-5; 7 bases line up with TRBD1. The CDR3 has 14 residues. Germline V CDR1 and CDR2: SNHLY, FYNNEI. V lost 3 bases to trimming and J lost 4 bases; unmatched junction nucleotides: 5. The complete variable domain, with remaining parts taken from reference TRBV2 and TRBJ2-5, reads EPEVTQTPSHQVTQMGQEVILRCVPISNHLYFYWYRQILGQKVEFLVSFYNNEISEKSEIFDDQFSVERPDGSNFTLKIRSTKLEDSAMYFCASSDDRAGETQYFGPGTRLLVL.

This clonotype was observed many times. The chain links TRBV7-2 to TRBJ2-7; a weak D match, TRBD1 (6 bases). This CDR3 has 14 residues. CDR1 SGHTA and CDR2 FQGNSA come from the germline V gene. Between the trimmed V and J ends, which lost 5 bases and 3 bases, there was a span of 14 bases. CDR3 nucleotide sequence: TGTGCCAGCAGCCCAGATAGGGGGAACTACGAGCAGTACTTC. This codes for CASSPDRGNYEQYF.

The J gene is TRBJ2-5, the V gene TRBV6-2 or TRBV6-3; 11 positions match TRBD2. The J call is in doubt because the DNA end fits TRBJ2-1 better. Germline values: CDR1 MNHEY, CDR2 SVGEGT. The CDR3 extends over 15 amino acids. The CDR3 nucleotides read TGTGCCAGCAGTTACTCTAGCGGGAGGGCCGGTGAGCAGTTCTTC. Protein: CASSYSSGRAGEQFF.

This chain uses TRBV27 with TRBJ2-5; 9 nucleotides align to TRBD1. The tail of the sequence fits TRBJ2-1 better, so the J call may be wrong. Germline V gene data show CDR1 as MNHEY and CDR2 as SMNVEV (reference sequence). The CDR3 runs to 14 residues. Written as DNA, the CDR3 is TGTGCCAGCAGTTTTGGGACAGGGAACAATGAGCAGTTCTTC. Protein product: CASSFGTGNNEQFF.